This entry concerns a single TCR beta chain. Its antigen is undetermined. This sample was taken from a study of cytomegalovirus exposure and HLA in healthy donors. Study at large: The use of the same platform for the 110 or so validation repertoires and the approximately 690 first-cohort repertoires was reported by a later analysis. Study results and limitations: According to a subsequent analysis, TCR clusters from the first cohort were inclined to appear together in the roughly 130 validation repertoires.

Per the germline V gene, CDR1 is SEHNR and CDR2 is FQNEAQ (reference sequence). The V end lost 5 bases, the J end lost 2 bases, and 12 bases lay between the germline ends. The CDR3 runs 14 residues. Generated by immunoSEQ multiplex PCR, the TCRdb table keeps only in-frame clones and is missing some. The table shows 65,000 to 85,000 clones, with over 85% occurring only once. The donors belonged to the approximately 130-subject validation cohort, separate from the roughly 700-subject first cohort. The receptor's source is a woman between 18 and 29 years old in good health and CMV-seronegative. J is TRBJ2-5 and V is TRBV7-9; a possible D gene is TRBD2 (6 bases). Sequencing was performed on PBMCs. The DNA for the CDR3 is TGTGCCAGCAGCCTACTTAGCGGACAAGAGACCCAGTACTTC. It translates to CASSLLSGQETQYF.